The source of this T cell receptor (beta chain) is a study of T-cell reconstitution after alpha-beta-depleted transplantation in children (dated by TCRdb to 2016 to 2017). Regarding the study in general: Using TCR repertoire profiling, the study followed T-cell immune reconstitution in a quantitative way in children after TCRalphabeta/CD19-depleted allogeneic hematopoietic cell transplantation.

Library method: PCR. TCRdb lists the instrument as Illumina HiSeq 2500. TCR library preparation used molecular barcoding, with unique molecular identifiers applied to normalize quantification of the TCRbeta repertoire. Using fastp at Q25 and MiXCR, TCRdb reprocessed the public reads and kept productive beta chains. Under each unique CDR3 protein, matching rows form one entry showing the most common genes and DNA. Across this sample there are over 200,000 distinct CDR3 sequences, with around 7.7% seen only once. Of the sample, approximately 40% falls within the top ten clones. Overall results and qualifications from the work: The frequencies of hyperexpanded clones fell over the following months, and after one year, T-cell counts and TCRbeta diversity were mostly attributed to newly produced T cells. In some patients, high TCRbeta diversity at day 60 was attributed to recipient T cells and intrathymic progenitors that had survived conditioning. About two months after transplant, the apparently early recovery of alphabetaT-cell counts reportedly depended on just several hundred clones that had expanded rapidly and came from non-depleted graft cells.

The treatment or condition label for this specimen denotes: allogeneic hematopoietic cell transplantation with graft depleted of TCRalphabeta T cells and CD19 B cells. TCRalphabeta/CD19-depleted allogeneic hematopoietic cell grafts were given to the transplant recipients, all of whom were children. Including the terminal cysteine and phenylalanine, the CDR3 comprises 14 residues. Only the CDR3 DNA stays, 42 bases, in frame from base 1. As encoded in the germline V gene, CDR1 is SGHRS while CDR2 is YFSETQ. Trimming takes 4 bases from V and 4 bases from J, and the germline ends sit 12 bases apart. To note about this clonotype: Its antigen is not yet known. Base qualities are not provided; no much larger clone lies one nucleotide away.

This sequence originates from a male patient between 2 and 15 years old who had a stem cell transplant for acute myeloid leukemia, so the T cells may come from the graft donor. This receptor chain uses TRBV5-1 and TRBJ1-5, and perhaps TRBD1 as D gene, on 6 matching bases. The sample in question was PBMCs, mostly from graft donor cells, obtained 360 days after TCRalphabeta/CD19-depleted stem cell transplant. In nucleotides, the sequence is TGCGCCAGCAGCCCTTGGGGGACAAATCAGCCCCAGCATTTT. It is translated as CASSPWGTNQPQHF.